The T cell receptor beta chain described here comes from a study of CD4 T cells in relation to SARS-CoV-2 and coronaviruses. Overall study: PBMCs were cultured with antigen for approximately nine days before TCR beta sequencing.

Comment on this clone: Its matching antigen is unknown.

The table came from immunoSEQ multiplex PCR; TCRdb's copy has only in-frame clones and leaves some out. The sample has about 37,000 clones, approximately 86% seen once. General study findings and limits: Approximately 65% of donors had memory CD4+ clonotypes crossrecognizing SARS-CoV-2 and common cold coronavirus spike.

Germline V gene sequence: CDR1 WSHSY, CDR2 SAAADI. The CDR3 extends over 16 amino acids. Trimming took 7 bases from V and 8 from J; bases not matched to a gene: 17. This clonotype originated in an adult with COVID-19. The chain carries TRBV10-2 and TRBJ2-1; 7 bases fit TRBD2. Sequencing was done on a sample of naive CD4+ T cells from PBMCs, cultured in vitro. Subset described: naive CD4+ T cells isolated by negative enrichment. CDR3 nucleotide sequence: TGCGCCAGCACCTCTTCGCTAGCGGAGGGTGGAGATGAGCAGTTCTTC. Its protein is CASTSSLAEGGDEQFF.